Given below is one TCR beta chain in context. The data stem from a study of control samples from healthy donors and cancer patients. Germline values: CDR1 SNHLY, CDR2 FYNNEI. The ends lost 6 bases at V and 4 bases at J; junction bases unmatched: 8. The CDR3 extends over 16 amino acids. Using immunoSEQ multiplex PCR, the repertoire was profiled, and TCRdb retains in-frame clones only, with some absent. The data show about 150,000 clones, roughly 93% seen once. J is TRBJ2-1 and V is TRBV2, with 11 nucleotides matching TRBD2. Sequenced: blood. The sequence came from a man aged 18 to 30 in good health. As DNA, the CDR3 is TGTGCCAGCAGCGCCGGGACTAGCGGTTATTACAATGAGCAGTTCTTC. Its translation is CASSAGTSGYYNEQFF.